This TCR beta chain is from a study of Tregs in tolerant kidney transplant recipients. The CDR3 spans 12 residues. The germline CDR1 and CDR2 sequences are SEHNR and FQNEAQ (reference sequence). V dropped 1 base and J dropped 6 bases, with 7 bases sitting between them. The repertoire was sequenced with immunoSEQ multiplex PCR; TCRdb's copy has only in-frame clones and lacks some. The table has some 90,000 clones, around nine tenths seen once. Sequencing was done on a sample of CD8+ T cells from blood. The rearrangement links TRBV7-9 to TRBJ2-7; D possibly uses TRBD1 or TRBD2 (5 bases each). The receptor comes from a human donor in good health. The CDR3 here is CASSLEGTEQYF. The CDR3 coding sequence is TGTGCCAGCAGCTTAGAGGGGACCGAGCAGTACTTC.